This T cell receptor (beta chain) was profiled in a study of control samples from healthy donors and cancer patients (dated by TCRdb to the early 2020s). Libraries were prepared through the immunoSEQ multiplex PCR assay. TCRdb took over this immuneACCESS table, retaining in-frame rearrangements with V and J assigned. Such tables are incomplete; in checked studies, under half of the missing clones stem from an unresolved V gene, and the remainder is unexplained. The sample includes about 110,000 clones, with roughly 91% observed a single time. Approximately 18% of the sample belongs to the ten largest clones. Worth noting for this clone: Its antigen is unknown. No much larger clone is present one base from it, and per-base qualities are unavailable.

V is cut by 6 bases and J by 3 bases, and the space between the germline ends is 11 bases. Looking up the germline V gene yields CDR1 MNHEY and CDR2 SVGAGI. From the cysteine up to the phenylalanine, the CDR3 has a length of 13 residues. Left in the record is the CDR3 DNA by itself, 39 bases read in frame from the first base. Sequencing was carried out using blood. The TCR was taken from a woman between 45 and 65 years old in good health. The chain employs TRBV6-5 and TRBJ1-2, with an unclear D gene assignment. The CDR3 protein is CASRQTSYYGYTF. In nucleotides, the sequence is TGTGCCAGCAGACAAACAAGTTACTATGGCTACACCTTC.